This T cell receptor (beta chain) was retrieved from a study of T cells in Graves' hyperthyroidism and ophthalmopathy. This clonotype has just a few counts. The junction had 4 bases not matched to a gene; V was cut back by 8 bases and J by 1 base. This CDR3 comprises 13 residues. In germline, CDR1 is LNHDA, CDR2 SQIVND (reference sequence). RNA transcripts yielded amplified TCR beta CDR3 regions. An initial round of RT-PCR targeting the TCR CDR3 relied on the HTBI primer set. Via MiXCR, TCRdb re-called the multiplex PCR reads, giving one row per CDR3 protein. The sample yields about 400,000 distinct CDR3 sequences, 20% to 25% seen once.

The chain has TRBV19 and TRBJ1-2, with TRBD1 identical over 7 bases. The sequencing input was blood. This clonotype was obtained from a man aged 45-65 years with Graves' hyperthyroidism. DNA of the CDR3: TGTGCCAGTGGGACAGACCTTAACTATGGCTACACCTTC. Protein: CASGTDLNYGYTF.